The source of this T cell receptor beta chain is a study of T-cell reconstitution after alpha-beta-depleted transplantation in children (TCRdb year 2016). With respect to the entire study: Using TCR repertoire profiling, the study quantitatively followed how T-cell immune reconstitution unfolded in children after TCRalphabeta/CD19-depleted allogeneic hematopoietic cell transplantation.

In this sample, this clonotype turned up a few times. The target of this receptor is not known. Base qualities were left out, and no much larger clone turns up one base away. Library prep was done by PCR. Sequencer: Illumina HiSeq 2500. Molecular barcoding was employed in the preparation of TCR libraries, with unique molecular identifiers being used to normalize TCRbeta repertoire quantification. TCRdb handled the public reads itself, with Q25 trimming in fastp and clone calling in MiXCR, and kept productive beta chains. Rows with a matching CDR3 protein are joined into one entry that keeps the most common DNA and genes. For this sample there are a few hundred thousand distinct CDR3 sequences; roughly 22% appear just once. Jointly, the top ten make up 3% to 4.5% of the sample. The CDR3 holds 13 amino acids from the cysteine to the phenylalanine. The read is trimmed to its CDR3 DNA, 39 bases read in frame from base 1. Looking up the germline V gene (reference sequence) yields CDR1 DFQATT and CDR2 SNEGSKA. Ends trimmed: V by 5 bases, J by 4 bases; bases unmatched to a gene: 5.

The V gene is TRBV20-1 and the J gene is TRBJ2-1; TRBD2 lines up with 7 middle nucleotides. Sample: PBMCs from the stem cell graft donor, taken from the stem cell graft. The source is a human donor who donated a stem cell graft to a child with acute myeloid leukemia. The CDR3 amino acid sequence is: CSAYSGQYNEQFF. The DNA sequence is as follows: TGCAGTGCTTATAGCGGGCAATACAATGAGCAGTTCTTC.